This TCR beta chain was found in a study of shared clonotypes between healthy human individuals. TCRdb's copy holds only in-frame clones and misses some; the assay was immunoSEQ multiplex PCR. The table shows hundreds of thousands of clones, with 70% to 80% occurring only once. The J segment lost 1 base and the V segment lost 4 bases, leaving 5 bases of the junction unmatched. This CDR3 comprises 15 residues. Germline V gene data show CDR1 as MDHEN and CDR2 as SYDVKM. Material: PBMCs. V and J are TRBV28 and TRBJ1-1; 8 bases agree with TRBD1. The clonotype originates from a woman aged 40 to 55 in good health. Some clones in this sample may be carry-over from other donors' samples. DNA of the CDR3: TGTGCCAGCAGTTCCGTGGGACAGGAGAACACTGAAGCTTTCTTT. Protein: CASSSVGQENTEAFF.